Presented here are 13 T cell receptor beta chains from one specimen sequenced in a study of cytomegalovirus exposure and HLA in healthy donors. Primers included in the PCR were 60 Vbeta and 13 Jbeta primers. Method: immunoSEQ multiplex PCR; TCRdb's copy keeps in-frame clones and lacks some. Of 70,000 or so clones listed, about four fifths are singletons. Sequenced material: PBMCs. The origin of the receptors is a man younger than 30 in good health and CMV-seronegative.

The V call is TRBV6-5, the J call TRBJ2-2, with 10 nucleotides matching TRBD2. The germline CDR1 and CDR2 sequences are MNHEY and SVGAGI. The CDR3 spans 15 residues. J lost 7 bases, V lost 7 bases, and 9 bases had no gene match. This CDR3 is CASTPSGGDIGELFF. DNA of the CDR3: TGTGCCAGCACCCCTAGCGGGGGTGATATCGGGGAGCTGTTTTTT.

The chain couples TRBV5-6 to TRBJ1-5, with TRBD1 matching over 7 bases. Trimming took 0 bases from V and 0 from J; bases not matched to a gene: 12. CDR1 is SGHDT, CDR2 YYEEEE, per germline. The CDR3 has 19 residues. CDR3 amino acids: CASSLGVGTDLYSNQPQHF. Here the CDR3 DNA reads TGTGCCAGCAGCTTGGGTGTGGGGACAGACCTGTATAGCAATCAGCCCCAGCATTTT.

The chain is built from TRBV18 and TRBJ1-1, with D perhaps TRBD1 (5 bases). CDR1 is KGHSH and CDR2 is LQKENI in the germline V gene. V was pared by 1 base and J by 1 base, with 13 bases between. The CDR3 has 16 amino acids. CDR3 loop: CASSPLGDSKNTEAFF. The CDR3 nucleotides read TGTGCCAGCTCACCACTGGGCGACAGCAAGAACACTGAAGCTTTCTTT.

This rearrangement joins TRBV2 to TRBJ2-1; 11 bases align to TRBD2. V lost 6 bases to trimming and J lost 3 bases; unmatched junction nucleotides: 4. Germline values: CDR1 SNHLY, CDR2 FYNNEI. This CDR3 is built from 15 residues. CDR3 sequence: CASREGLADYNEQFF. CDR3 DNA sequence: TGTGCCAGCAGAGAGGGACTAGCGGACTACAATGAGCAGTTCTTC.

The rearrangement uses TRBV5-4 and TRBJ1-3; D is unclear. CDR1 is SGHNT, CDR2 YYREEE, per germline (reference sequence). The CDR3 runs to 15 residues. With 0 bases removed from V and 0 bases from J, the gap between germline ends came to 7 bases. Written as DNA, the CDR3 is TGTGCCAGCAGCTTGGGGAGTTCCTCTGGAAACACCATATATTTT. This encodes CASSLGSSSGNTIYF. Supplemented by reference TRBV5-4 and TRBJ1-3, the full variable domain reads ETGVTQSPTHLIKTRGQQVTLRCSSQSGHNTVSWYQQALGQGPQFIFQYYREEENGRGNFPPRFSGLQFPNYSSELNVNALELDDSALYLCASSLGSSSGNTIYFGEGSWLTVV.

The V and J genes are TRBV7-9 and TRBJ1-5; 9 bases are shared with TRBD1. The germline CDR1 and CDR2 sequences are SEHNR and FQNEAQ (reference sequence). The CDR3 runs to 15 residues. With 5 bases clipped from V and 5 bases from J, the junction kept 7 bases outside the gene matches. CDR3 amino acids: CASSPGQGWDQPQHF. CDR3 sequence (DNA): TGTGCCAGCAGCCCCGGACAGGGGTGGGATCAGCCCCAGCATTTT. Looking up the rest from reference TRBV7-9 and TRBJ1-5 gives the full variable domain: DTGVSQNPRHKITKRGQNVTFRCDPISEHNRLYWYRQTLGQGPEFLTYFQNEAQLEKSRLLSDRFSAERPKGSFSTLEIQRTEQGDSAMYLCASSPGQGWDQPQHFGDGTRLSIL.

The rearrangement joins TRBV27 to TRBJ1-5; D call uncertain. V was trimmed by 5 bases and J by 2 bases, leaving 16 bases between them. Germline CDR1 reads MNHEY; CDR2 reads SMNVEV (reference sequence). CDR3 size: 16 residues. The CDR3 region is CASSHGWSGGNQPQHF. CDR3 in DNA: TGTGCCAGCAGTCACGGATGGTCTGGAGGCAATCAGCCCCAGCATTTT.

The V and J genes are TRBV12-5 and TRBJ1-2; 8 nucleotides match TRBD1. CDR1 is LGHNT and CDR2 is FRNRAP in the germline V gene. The CDR3 is 16 residues long. V lost 7 bases to trimming and J lost 0 bases; unmatched junction nucleotides: 10. The CDR3 nucleotides read TGTGCTAGTGCTGTTGCAGGGGGCTCAGCTAACTATGGCTACACCTTC. Its protein is CASAVAGGSANYGYTF.

The CDR3 reads CAWSLMGGTEAFF. The DNA of the CDR3 is TGTGCCTGGAGTCTTATGGGGGGAACGGAAGCTTTCTTT. V gene TRBV30 combines with J gene TRBJ1-1; TRBD1 might be the D (5 bases). This CDR3 is 13 amino acids long. Germline lookup yields CDR1 GTSNPN and CDR2 SVGIG (reference sequence). Trimming pared 2 bases from V and 8 bases from J, leaving 15 bases between.

The CDR3 region has the DNA TGTGCCAGTAGTCAAGGGGGACAGGGCAATCAGCCCCAGCATTTT. This sequence encodes CASSQGGQGNQPQHF. V and J are TRBV19 and TRBJ1-5; 8 positions agree with TRBD1. This CDR3 is 15 amino acids long. The germline V gene has CDR1 LNHDA and CDR2 SQIVND (reference sequence). With 5 bases clipped from V and 2 bases from J, the junction kept 5 bases outside the gene matches. The full variable domain, its missing parts supplied by reference TRBV19 and TRBJ1-5, is DGGITQSPKYLFRKEGQNVTLSCEQNLNHDAMYWYRQDPGQGLRLIYYSQIVNDFQKGDIAEGYSVSREKKESFPLTVTSAQKNPTAFYLCASSQGGQGNQPQHFGDGTRLSIL.

This chain joins TRBV7-2 and TRBJ1-3, with 9 bases that match TRBD1. The CDR3 consists of 16 residues. The trim removed 2 bases at V and 1 base at J, leaving 3 bases unmatched. The germline gives CDR1 SGHTA, CDR2 FQGNSA. The CDR3 region is CASSLPGTGSGNTIYF. The CDR3, as DNA: TGTGCCAGCAGCTTACCCGGGACAGGGTCTGGAAACACCATATATTTT. Full variable domain (missing parts from reference TRBV7-2 and TRBJ1-3): GAGVSQSPSNKVTEKGKDVELRCDPISGHTALYWYRQSLGQGLEFLIYFQGNSAPDKSGLPSDRFSAERTGGSVSTLTIQRTQQEDSAVYLCASSLPGTGSGNTIYFGEGSWLTVV.

The rearrangement uses TRBV27 and TRBJ2-5; D gene uncertain. CDR1 and CDR2 (germline): MNHEY, SMNVEV (reference sequence). The length of the CDR3 is 13 residues. V was pared by 5 bases and J by 0 bases, with 7 bases between. The CDR3 is CASSPLYQETQYF. The CDR3 DNA reads as TGTGCCAGCAGTCCTTTGTACCAAGAGACCCAGTACTTC.

The genes are TRBV10-3 and TRBJ2-7; D is possibly TRBD1 (5 bases). The V end lost 2 bases, the J end lost 0 bases, and 5 bases lay between the germline ends. The CDR3 has 13 residues. Germline V gene lookup returns CDR1 ENHRY and CDR2 SYGVKD. CDR3 DNA: TGTGCCATCAGTGAGAGGGGCTCCTACGAGCAGTACTTC. Amino acids: CAISERGSYEQYF.